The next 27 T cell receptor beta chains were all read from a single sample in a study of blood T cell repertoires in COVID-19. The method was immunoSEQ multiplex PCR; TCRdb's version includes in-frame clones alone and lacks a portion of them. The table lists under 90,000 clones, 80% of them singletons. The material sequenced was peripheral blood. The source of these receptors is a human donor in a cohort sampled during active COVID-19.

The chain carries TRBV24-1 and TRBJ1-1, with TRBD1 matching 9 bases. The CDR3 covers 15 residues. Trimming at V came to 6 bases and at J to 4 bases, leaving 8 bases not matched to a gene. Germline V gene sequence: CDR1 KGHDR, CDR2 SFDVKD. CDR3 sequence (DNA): TGTGCCACCAGTCGGACAGGGGCTATAGGCACTGAAGCTTTCTTT. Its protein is CATSRTGAIGTEAFF.

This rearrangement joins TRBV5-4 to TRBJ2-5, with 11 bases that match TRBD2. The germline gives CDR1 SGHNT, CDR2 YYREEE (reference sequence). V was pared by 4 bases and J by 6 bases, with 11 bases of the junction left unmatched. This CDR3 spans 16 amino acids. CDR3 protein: CASSRTLAGGMKTQYF. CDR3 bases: TGTGCCAGCAGCCGGACTCTAGCGGGAGGTATGAAGACCCAGTACTTC.

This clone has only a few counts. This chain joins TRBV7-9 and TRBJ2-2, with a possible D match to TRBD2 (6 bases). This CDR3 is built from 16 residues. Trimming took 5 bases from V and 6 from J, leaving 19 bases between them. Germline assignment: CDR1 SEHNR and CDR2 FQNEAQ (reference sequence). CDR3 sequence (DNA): TGTGCCAGCAGCGAGGGGACTGTCCCGGGAGCCGGGGAGCTGTTTTTT. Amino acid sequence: CASSEGTVPGAGELFF.

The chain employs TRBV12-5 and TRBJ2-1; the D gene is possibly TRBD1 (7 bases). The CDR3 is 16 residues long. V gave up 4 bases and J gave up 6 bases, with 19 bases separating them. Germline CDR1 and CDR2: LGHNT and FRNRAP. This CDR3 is CASGSQGRSTGNEQFF. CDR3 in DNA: TGTGCTAGTGGTTCACAGGGGAGGTCAACCGGCAATGAGCAGTTCTTC.

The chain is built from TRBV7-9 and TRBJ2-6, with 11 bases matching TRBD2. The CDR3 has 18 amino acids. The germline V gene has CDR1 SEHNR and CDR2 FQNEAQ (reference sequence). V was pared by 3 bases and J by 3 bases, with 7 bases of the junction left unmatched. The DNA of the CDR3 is TGTGCCAGCAGCTTTACGGGACTAGCGGAAGATGGGGCCAACGTCCTGACTTTC. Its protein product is CASSFTGLAEDGANVLTF. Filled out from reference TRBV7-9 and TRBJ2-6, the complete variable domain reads DTGVSQNPRHKITKRGQNVTFRCDPISEHNRLYWYRQTLGQGPEFLTYFQNEAQLEKSRLLSDRFSAERPKGSFSTLEIQRTEQGDSAMYLCASSFTGLAEDGANVLTFGAGSRLTVL.

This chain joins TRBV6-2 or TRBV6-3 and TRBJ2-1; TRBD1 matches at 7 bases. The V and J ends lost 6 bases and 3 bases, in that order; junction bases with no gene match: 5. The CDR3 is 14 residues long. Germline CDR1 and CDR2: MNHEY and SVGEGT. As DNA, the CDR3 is TGTGCCAGCAGCCGAACAGGGGACTACAATGAGCAGTTCTTC. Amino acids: CASSRTGDYNEQFF.

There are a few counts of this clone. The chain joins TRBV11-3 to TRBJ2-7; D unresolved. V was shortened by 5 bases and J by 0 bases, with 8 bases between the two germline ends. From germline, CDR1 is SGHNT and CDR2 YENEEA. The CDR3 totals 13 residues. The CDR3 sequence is CASSPGSSYEQYV. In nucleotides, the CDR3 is TGTGCCAGCAGCCCCGGGTCCTCCTACGAGCAGTACGTC.

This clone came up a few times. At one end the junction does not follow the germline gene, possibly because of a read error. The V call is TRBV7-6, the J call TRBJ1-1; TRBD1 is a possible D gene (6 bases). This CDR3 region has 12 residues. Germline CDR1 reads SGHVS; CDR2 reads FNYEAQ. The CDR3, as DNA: TGTGCCAGCAGCTTTATGGGGGCTGAGGCTTTCTTT. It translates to CASSFMGAEAFF.

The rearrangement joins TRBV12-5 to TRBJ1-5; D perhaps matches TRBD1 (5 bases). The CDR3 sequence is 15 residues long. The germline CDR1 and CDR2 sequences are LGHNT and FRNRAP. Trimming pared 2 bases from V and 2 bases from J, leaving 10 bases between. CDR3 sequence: CASGLYGAGNQPQHF. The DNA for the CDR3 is TGTGCTAGTGGTTTGTATGGGGCCGGCAATCAGCCCCAGCATTTT.

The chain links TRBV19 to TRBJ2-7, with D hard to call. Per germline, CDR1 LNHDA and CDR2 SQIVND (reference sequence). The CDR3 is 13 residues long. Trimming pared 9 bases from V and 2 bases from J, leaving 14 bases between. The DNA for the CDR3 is TGTGCCAGGGGTTTGACTGGAACCTACGAGCAGTACGTC. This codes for CARGLTGTYEQYV.

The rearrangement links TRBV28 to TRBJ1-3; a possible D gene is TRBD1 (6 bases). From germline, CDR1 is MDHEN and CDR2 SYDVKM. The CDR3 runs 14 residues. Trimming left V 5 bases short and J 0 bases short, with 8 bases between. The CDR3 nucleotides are TGTGCCAGCAGTCGACAGGCCTCTGGAAACACCATATATTTT. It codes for CASSRQASGNTIYF.

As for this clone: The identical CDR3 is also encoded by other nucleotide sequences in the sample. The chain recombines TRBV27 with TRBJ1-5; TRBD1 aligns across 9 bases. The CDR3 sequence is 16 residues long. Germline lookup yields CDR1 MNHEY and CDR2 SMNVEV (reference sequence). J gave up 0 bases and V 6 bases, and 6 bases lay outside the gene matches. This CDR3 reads CASRPGTGHSNQPQHF. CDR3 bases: TGTGCCAGCAGGCCCGGGACAGGGCATAGCAATCAGCCCCAGCATTTT.

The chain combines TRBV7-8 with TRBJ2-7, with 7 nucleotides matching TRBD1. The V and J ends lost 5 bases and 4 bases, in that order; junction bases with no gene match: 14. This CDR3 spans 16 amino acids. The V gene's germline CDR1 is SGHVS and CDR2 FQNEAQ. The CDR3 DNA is TGTGCCAGCAGCCAAGAGGGGGCGCGCCAGGCGTACGAGCAGTACTTC. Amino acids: CASSQEGARQAYEQYF.

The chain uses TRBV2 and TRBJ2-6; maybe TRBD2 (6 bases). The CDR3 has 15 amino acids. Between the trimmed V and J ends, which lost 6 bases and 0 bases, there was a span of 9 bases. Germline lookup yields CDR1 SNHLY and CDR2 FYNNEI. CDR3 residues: CASSEEGSGANVLTF. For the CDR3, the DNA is TGTGCCAGCAGCGAGGAGGGCTCTGGGGCCAACGTCCTGACTTTC.

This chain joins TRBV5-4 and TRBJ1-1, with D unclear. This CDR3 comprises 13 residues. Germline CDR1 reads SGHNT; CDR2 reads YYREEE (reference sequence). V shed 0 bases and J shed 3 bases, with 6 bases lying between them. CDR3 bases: TGTGCCAGCAGCTTGGATCGGGACACTGAAGCTTTCTTT. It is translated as CASSLDRDTEAFF. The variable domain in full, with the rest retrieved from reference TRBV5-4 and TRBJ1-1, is ETGVTQSPTHLIKTRGQQVTLRCSSQSGHNTVSWYQQALGQGPQFIFQYYREEENGRGNFPPRFSGLQFPNYSSELNVNALELDDSALYLCASSLDRDTEAFFGQGTRLTVV.

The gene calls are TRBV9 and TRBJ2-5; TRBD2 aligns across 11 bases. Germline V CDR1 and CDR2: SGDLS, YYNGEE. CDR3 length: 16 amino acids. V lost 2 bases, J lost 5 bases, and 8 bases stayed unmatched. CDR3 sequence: CASSVASGGQGETQYF. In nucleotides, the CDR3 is TGTGCCAGCAGCGTGGCTAGCGGGGGGCAGGGGGAGACCCAGTACTTC.

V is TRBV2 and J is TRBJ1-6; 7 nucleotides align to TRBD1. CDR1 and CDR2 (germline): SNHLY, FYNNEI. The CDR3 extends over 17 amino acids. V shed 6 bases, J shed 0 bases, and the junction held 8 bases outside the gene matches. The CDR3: CASRTGRGRSYNSPLHF. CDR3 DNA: TGTGCCAGCAGGACCGGGAGGGGGCGCTCCTATAATTCACCCCTCCACTTT.

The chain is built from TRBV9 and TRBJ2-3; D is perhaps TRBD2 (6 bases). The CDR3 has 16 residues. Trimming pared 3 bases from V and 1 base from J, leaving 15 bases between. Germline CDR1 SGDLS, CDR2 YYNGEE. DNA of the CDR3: TGTGCCAGCAGCGCCCCACTGGAGGGGCGCACAGATACGCAGTATTTT. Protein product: CASSAPLEGRTDTQYF.

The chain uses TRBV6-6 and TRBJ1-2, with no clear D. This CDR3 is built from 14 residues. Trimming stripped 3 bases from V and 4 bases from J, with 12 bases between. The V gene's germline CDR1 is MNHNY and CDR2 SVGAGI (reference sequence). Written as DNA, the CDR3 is TGTGCCAGCAGTTATGACGGACTGTCCTATGGCTACACCTTC. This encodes CASSYDGLSYGYTF.

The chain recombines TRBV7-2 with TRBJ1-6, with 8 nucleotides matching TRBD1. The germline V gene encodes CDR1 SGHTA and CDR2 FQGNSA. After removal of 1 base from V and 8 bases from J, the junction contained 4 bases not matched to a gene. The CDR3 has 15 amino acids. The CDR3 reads CASSLGTGSYSPLHF. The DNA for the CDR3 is TGTGCCAGCAGCTTAGGGACAGGGTCCTATTCACCCCTCCACTTT.

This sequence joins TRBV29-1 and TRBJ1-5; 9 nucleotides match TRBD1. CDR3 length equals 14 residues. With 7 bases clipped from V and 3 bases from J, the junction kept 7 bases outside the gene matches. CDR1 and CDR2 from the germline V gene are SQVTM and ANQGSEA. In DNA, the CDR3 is TGCAGCGCCGGACAGGGGTCCCCCAATCAGCCCCAGCATTTT. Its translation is CSAGQGSPNQPQHF.

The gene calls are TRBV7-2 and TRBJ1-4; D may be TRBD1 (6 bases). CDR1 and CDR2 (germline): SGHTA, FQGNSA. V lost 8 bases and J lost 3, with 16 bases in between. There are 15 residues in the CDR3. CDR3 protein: CASSPSPGANEKLFF. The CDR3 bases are TGTGCCAGCTCTCCCTCCCCAGGGGCTAATGAAAAACTGTTTTTT.

CDR3 sequence reads: CAARRGHMNTEAFF. CDR3 coding DNA: TGTGCCGCCCGCCGGGGTCACATGAACACTGAAGCTTTCTTT. This chain links TRBV19 with TRBJ1-1; D is unresolved. Between the trimmed V and J ends, which lost 11 bases and 0 bases, there was a span of 16 bases. CDR1 is LNHDA and CDR2 is SQIVND in the germline V gene (reference sequence). The CDR3 extends over 14 amino acids.

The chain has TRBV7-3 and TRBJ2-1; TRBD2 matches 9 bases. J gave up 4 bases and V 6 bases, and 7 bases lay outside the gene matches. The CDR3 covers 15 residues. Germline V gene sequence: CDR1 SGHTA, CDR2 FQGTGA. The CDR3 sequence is CASSFSGGQYNEQFF. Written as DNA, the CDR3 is TGTGCCAGCAGTTTTAGCGGGGGCCAATACAATGAGCAGTTCTTC.

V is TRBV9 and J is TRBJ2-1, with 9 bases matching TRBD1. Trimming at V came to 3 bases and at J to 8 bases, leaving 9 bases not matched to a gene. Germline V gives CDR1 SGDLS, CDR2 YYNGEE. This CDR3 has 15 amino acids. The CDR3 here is CASSATGTGRDEQFF. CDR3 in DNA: TGTGCCAGCAGCGCCACCGGGACAGGGAGGGATGAGCAGTTCTTC.

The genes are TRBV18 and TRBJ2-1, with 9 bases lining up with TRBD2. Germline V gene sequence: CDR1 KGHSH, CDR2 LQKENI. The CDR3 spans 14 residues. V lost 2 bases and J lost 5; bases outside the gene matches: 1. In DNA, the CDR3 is TGTGCCAGCTCACCAGGGACTAGCAACAATGAGCAGTTCTTC. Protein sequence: CASSPGTSNNEQFF.

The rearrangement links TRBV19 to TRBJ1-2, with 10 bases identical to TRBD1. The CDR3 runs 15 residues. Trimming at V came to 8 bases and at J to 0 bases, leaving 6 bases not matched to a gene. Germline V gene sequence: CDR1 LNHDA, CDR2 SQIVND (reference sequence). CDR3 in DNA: TGTGCCAGTTACCGGGACAGGGGCCCTAACTATGGCTACACCTTC. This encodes CASYRDRGPNYGYTF. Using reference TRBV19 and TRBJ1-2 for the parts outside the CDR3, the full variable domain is DGGITQSPKYLFRKEGQNVTLSCEQNLNHDAMYWYRQDPGQGLRLIYYSQIVNDFQKGDIAEGYSVSREKKESFPLTVTSAQKNPTAFYLCASYRDRGPNYGYTFGSGTRLTVV.